This TCR beta chain was sequenced in a study of blood T cell repertoires in COVID-19. About the research overall: The United States, Italy and Spain provided the acute and convalescent COVID-19 samples. From T cells, B-cell-depleted T cells, or PBMCs came the material, which was cDNA or gDNA.

With 2 bases removed from V and 9 bases from J, the gap between germline ends came to 21 bases. The germline CDR1 and CDR2 sequences are SGHRS and YFSETQ. The CDR3 has 16 residues. Per the original methods: Counts of nucleated cells, estimated from reference gene primer amplification, were obtained. Clones were read by immunoSEQ multiplex PCR, and TCRdb kept only the in-frame ones, dropping some. From that table come the V and J calls and clone size; the DNA was used to work out D and trimming. The table includes under 85,000 clones, roughly 81% detected once. Source material: peripheral blood. This clonotype originated in a man older than 75 with acute or convalescent COVID-19. The chain employs TRBV5-1 and TRBJ2-1, with TRBD2 as a possible D gene (6 bases). DNA of the CDR3: TGCGCCAGCAGCTTCGGATGGGGAACGGGAGAAGGTGAGCAGTTCTTC. It yields the protein CASSFGWGTGEGEQFF.